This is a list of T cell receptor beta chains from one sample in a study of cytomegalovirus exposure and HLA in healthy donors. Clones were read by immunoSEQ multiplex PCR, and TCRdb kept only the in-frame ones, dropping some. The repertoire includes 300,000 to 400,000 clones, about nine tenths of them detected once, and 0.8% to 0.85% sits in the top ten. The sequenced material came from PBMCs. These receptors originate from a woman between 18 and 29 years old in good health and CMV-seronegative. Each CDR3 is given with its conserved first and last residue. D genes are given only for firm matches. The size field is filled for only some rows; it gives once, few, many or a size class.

CDR3nt: TGTGCCAGCAGTTTTGGACAGGGGGACACTGAAGCTTTCTTT
CDR3aa: CASSFGQGDTEAFF
abundance: once
j_gene: TRBJ1-1
v_gene: TRBV28
d_gene: TRBD1

CDR3nt: TGTGCCAGCACTCAACTAGCGGCTCCCAATGAGCAGTTCTTC
CDR3aa: CASTQLAAPNEQFF
abundance: NA
j_gene: TRBJ2-1
v_gene: TRBV6-1
d_gene: TRBD2

CDR3nt: TGTGCCAGCAGTTTATTTGGGTTGCAGGGGGTGGATCAGCCCCAGCATTTT
CDR3aa: CASSLFGLQGVDQPQHF
abundance: NA
j_gene: TRBJ1-5
v_gene: TRBV27
d_gene: TRBD1

CDR3nt: TGTGCCAGCAGCCAAGAAGGGGGGAGGGTCAGGAATGAGCAGTTCTTC
CDR3aa: CASSQEGGRVRNEQFF
abundance: NA
j_gene: TRBJ2-1
v_gene: TRBV4-2
d_gene: NA

CDR3nt: TGTGCCTGGAGTGCGGGGGGGAACACTGAAGCTTTCTTT
CDR3aa: CAWSAGGNTEAFF
abundance: NA
j_gene: TRBJ1-1
v_gene: TRBV30
d_gene: NA

CDR3nt: TGCAGCGTGGCCACCGGGTCCTCGAATCAGCCCCAGCATTTT
CDR3aa: CSVATGSSNQPQHF
abundance: NA
j_gene: TRBJ1-5
v_gene: TRBV29-1
d_gene: NA

CDR3nt: TGTGCCAGCAGCAAGACAGTCCTGGGTACTAATGAAAAACTGTTTTTT
CDR3aa: CASSKTVLGTNEKLFF
abundance: NA
j_gene: TRBJ1-4
v_gene: TRBV28
d_gene: NA

CDR3nt: TGTGCCAGCAGCCCCCTTAGGGCGGGAGAGGATTACGAGCAGTACTTC
CDR3aa: CASSPLRAGEDYEQYF
abundance: NA
j_gene: TRBJ2-7
v_gene: TRBV7-6
d_gene: TRBD2

CDR3nt: TGTGCCAGCAGCGCCCAACAGGGGAGGTACGGGGAGCTGTTTTTT
CDR3aa: CASSAQQGRYGELFF
abundance: NA
j_gene: TRBJ2-2
v_gene: TRBV11-2
d_gene: NA

CDR3nt: TGCAGCGTTCCGGGACAGATGACCGGGGAGCTGTTTTTT
CDR3aa: CSVPGQMTGELFF
abundance: once
j_gene: TRBJ2-2
v_gene: TRBV29-1
d_gene: TRBD1

CDR3nt: TGCGCCAGCAGCTTGGCGGGATTGCGTGAAAAACTGTTTTTT
CDR3aa: CASSLAGLREKLFF
abundance: NA
j_gene: TRBJ1-4
v_gene: TRBV5-1
d_gene: NA

CDR3nt: TGTGCCAGCAGTGAAGCGCTTCCGGGGGGGGCAACTAATGAAAAACTGTTTTTT
CDR3aa: CASSEALPGGATNEKLFF
abundance: NA
j_gene: TRBJ1-4
v_gene: TRBV6-1
d_gene: NA

CDR3nt: TGTGCCAGCAGCCAAGCGGTAGGGGGGGCGGATGAAAAACTGTTTTTT
CDR3aa: CASSQAVGGADEKLFF
abundance: once
j_gene: TRBJ1-4
v_gene: TRBV4-2
d_gene: NA

CDR3nt: TGTGCCAGCAGCTTGGGTCGGGAGCAGTACTTC
CDR3aa: CASSLGREQYF
abundance: NA
j_gene: TRBJ2-7
v_gene: TRBV5-6
d_gene: NA

CDR3nt: TGTGCCAGTAGGGGTCTAGCGGGAGGAGAAGAGACCCAGTACTTC
CDR3aa: CASRGLAGGEETQYF
abundance: NA
j_gene: TRBJ2-5
v_gene: TRBV19
d_gene: TRBD2

CDR3nt: TGTGCCACCAGCAGTCGAGGCCCCAATCAGCCCCAGCATTTT
CDR3aa: CATSSRGPNQPQHF
abundance: NA
j_gene: TRBJ1-5
v_gene: TRBV15
d_gene: NA

CDR3nt: TGCGCCAGCAGCTTGGGGGAGAGAGATGGCTACACCTTC
CDR3aa: CASSLGERDGYTF
abundance: NA
j_gene: TRBJ1-2
v_gene: TRBV5-1
d_gene: NA

CDR3nt: TGTGCCAGCAGCTTAGTAGGCGGCCGGCAAGAGACCCAGTACTTC
CDR3aa: CASSLVGGRQETQYF
abundance: NA
j_gene: TRBJ2-5
v_gene: TRBV7-6
d_gene: NA

CDR3nt: TGTGCCAGCAGCCCCGCAGCGAGGGCTGTTGAGCAGTTCTTC
CDR3aa: CASSPAARAVEQFF
abundance: NA
j_gene: TRBJ2-1
v_gene: TRBV13
d_gene: NA

CDR3nt: TGCGCCAGCAGAGTGGGACTAGCGGGAAATGAGCAGTTCTTC
CDR3aa: CASRVGLAGNEQFF
abundance: NA
j_gene: TRBJ2-1
v_gene: TRBV10-2
d_gene: TRBD2

CDR3nt: TGTGCCAGCAGTGAAATTCAACTGTCGGGCACAGATACGCAGTATTTT
CDR3aa: CASSEIQLSGTDTQYF
abundance: NA
j_gene: TRBJ2-3
v_gene: TRBV2
d_gene: NA

CDR3nt: TGTGCCTGGAGTGTAGATGGGGGAGGCGAGCAGTACTTC
CDR3aa: CAWSVDGGGEQYF
abundance: NA
j_gene: TRBJ2-7
v_gene: TRBV30
d_gene: NA

CDR3nt: TGTGCCACCAGCTTCGCTAGGACTAGCGGGAGAGAGACCCAGTACTTC
CDR3aa: CATSFARTSGRETQYF
abundance: NA
j_gene: TRBJ2-5
v_gene: TRBV15
d_gene: TRBD2

CDR3nt: TGTGCCAGCAGTCCCTTTTTAGCGGCCACCTTCTACGAGCAGTACTTC
CDR3aa: CASSPFLAATFYEQYF
abundance: NA
j_gene: TRBJ2-7
v_gene: TRBV27
d_gene: NA

CDR3nt: TGTGCCAGTAGATGGGGGAGGGGGAATTCACCCCTCCACTTT
CDR3aa: CASRWGRGNSPLHF
abundance: few
j_gene: TRBJ1-6
v_gene: TRBV19
d_gene: NA

CDR3nt: TGCGCCAGCAGCTTAACTCGCGGGGGGGCCAGCGGGGAGCTGTTTTTT
CDR3aa: CASSLTRGGASGELFF
abundance: NA
j_gene: TRBJ2-2
v_gene: TRBV5-1
d_gene: TRBD2

CDR3nt: TGTGCCAGCAGCGAGACAAGCCCAGGCTACGAGCAGTACTTC
CDR3aa: CASSETSPGYEQYF
abundance: NA
j_gene: TRBJ2-7
v_gene: TRBV9
d_gene: NA

CDR3nt: TGCGCCAGCAGCCCCGGGACTGTCCAAGAGACCCAGTACTTC
CDR3aa: CASSPGTVQETQYF
abundance: NA
j_gene: TRBJ2-5
v_gene: TRBV5-1
d_gene: NA

CDR3nt: TGTGCCAGCAGCTTAGGGGCTTACTATGGCTACACCTTC
CDR3aa: CASSLGAYYGYTF
abundance: NA
j_gene: TRBJ1-2
v_gene: TRBV7-2
d_gene: NA

CDR3nt: TGTGCCAGCAGTTTCGGAAGCAGGGCATCAAGACAGCCCCAGCATTTT
CDR3aa: CASSFGSRASRQPQHF
abundance: NA
j_gene: TRBJ1-5
v_gene: TRBV28
d_gene: NA

CDR3nt: TGTGCCAGCAGCTTGGCAGGGAATCAGCCCCAGCATTTT
CDR3aa: CASSLAGNQPQHF
abundance: NA
j_gene: TRBJ1-5
v_gene: TRBV5-8
d_gene: NA

CDR3nt: TGCGCCAGCAGCGAGGGGGGACAGGGTCTTTTCTATGGCTACACCTTC
CDR3aa: CASSEGGQGLFYGYTF
abundance: once
j_gene: TRBJ1-2
v_gene: TRBV5-1
d_gene: TRBD1

CDR3nt: TGTGGAGGCGGAAACTATGGCTACACCTTC
CDR3aa: CGGGNYGYTF
abundance: NA
j_gene: TRBJ1-2
v_gene: TRBV30
d_gene: NA

CDR3nt: TGCGCCAGCACCGACAGGATGAACACCGGGGAGCTGTTTTTT
CDR3aa: CASTDRMNTGELFF
abundance: once
j_gene: TRBJ2-2
v_gene: TRBV5-1
d_gene: NA

CDR3nt: TGTGCCAGTAGGACGACTTGGCGGGAGTTTGCTTACAATGAGCAGTTCTTC
CDR3aa: CASRTTWREFAYNEQFF
abundance: NA
j_gene: TRBJ2-1
v_gene: TRBV19
d_gene: TRBD2